Presented here are 27 T cell receptor beta chains from one specimen sequenced in a study of cytomegalovirus exposure and HLA in healthy donors (dated by TCRdb to about 2017). Libraries were prepared through the immunoSEQ multiplex PCR assay. The multiplex PCR relied on a mix of 60 forward primers for TCR Vbeta segments and 13 reverse primers for TCR Jbeta segments. This immuneACCESS table, as held by TCRdb, lists in-frame sequences with V and J called but not all clones. Of the missing ones, under half trace to an unresolved V gene in checked studies; the others have no known cause. The table for this sample lists 210,000 or so clones; about four fifths of them were counted only once. In total, the top ten clones hold more than 8.5% of the sample. Sequencing was carried out using PBMCs. Every receptor here comes from a woman aged 50 to 60 in good health and CMV-seropositive.

The gene calls are TRBV9 and TRBJ2-3; D may be TRBD1 (6 bases). V was trimmed by 3 bases and J by 1 base, leaving 15 bases between them. The CDR3 length is 16 residues. Germline loops: CDR1 SGDLS, CDR2 YYNGEE. CDR3 sequence: CASSAHRVAGTDTQYF. The CDR3 region has the DNA TGTGCCAGCAGCGCCCACAGGGTGGCGGGCACAGATACGCAGTATTTT.

The chain recombines TRBV6-1 with TRBJ2-1, with D uncertain. The CDR3 runs to 14 residues. Germline CDR1 is MNHNS and CDR2 is SASEGT. The V end lost 6 bases, the J end lost 0 bases, and 9 bases lay between the germline ends. CDR3 in DNA: TGTGCCAGCAGAAGCTCGGGCTCCTACAATGAGCAGTTCTTC. Amino acid sequence: CASRSSGSYNEQFF.

The J gene is TRBJ1-2, the V gene TRBV25-1, with D perhaps TRBD1 (5 bases). The ends were cut back, 3 bases at V and 4 bases at J, with 9 bases in the middle. Germline loops: CDR1 MGHDK, CDR2 SYGVNS. This CDR3 contains 13 residues. The CDR3 here is CASSDATVYGYTF. CDR3 in DNA: TGTGCCAGCAGTGATGCGACAGTCTATGGCTACACCTTC.

CDR3 protein: CASSQSSQGGEKLFF. In DNA, the CDR3 is TGTGCCAGCAGCCAATCCTCACAGGGGGGTGAAAAACTGTTTTTT. The chain uses TRBV4-2 and TRBJ1-4; TRBD1 matches 8 bases. The V gene end was trimmed by 2 bases and the J gene end by 7 bases; junction bases not matched to a gene: 6. Germline CDR1 LGHNA, CDR2 YNFKEQ. The CDR3 covers 15 residues.

The chain has TRBV7-7 and TRBJ1-1, with TRBD1 matching 12 bases. With V trimmed by 5 bases and J by 3 bases, 13 bases remained unmatched. Looked up from germline, CDR1 is SSHAT and CDR2 is FNYEAQ (reference sequence). The CDR3 runs 18 residues. The CDR3 DNA sequence: TGTGCCAGCAGCGCGCCCGGGACAGGGGGCGCGTTATACACTGAAGCTTTCTTT. It yields the protein CASSAPGTGGALYTEAFF. The whole variable domain, remainder taken from reference TRBV7-7 and TRBJ1-1, is GAGVSQSPRYKVTKRGQDVTLRCDPISSHATLYWYQQALGQGPEFLTYFNYEAQPDKSGLPSDRFSAERPEGSISTLTIQRTEQRDSAMYRCASSAPGTGGALYTEAFFGQGTRLTVV.

This clone was detected only a few times. J is TRBJ2-1 and V is TRBV4-1; D possibly corresponds to TRBD1 (5 bases). This CDR3 region has 15 residues. V dropped 5 bases and J dropped 1 base, with 12 bases sitting between them. Looked up from germline, CDR1 is MGHRA and CDR2 is YSYEKL. The CDR3 reads CASSTDIPSYNEQFF. The CDR3 region has the DNA TGCGCCAGCAGCACGGACATCCCATCCTACAATGAGCAGTTCTTC.

The V and J genes are TRBV27 and TRBJ2-7; 9 bases are shared with TRBD1. Germline trimming cut 5 bases from V and 2 bases from J; bases unmatched to any gene: 13. The CDR3 contains 17 residues. Germline V gene data show CDR1 as MNHEY and CDR2 as SMNVEV (reference sequence). This CDR3 reads CASSPPHRGRGTYEQYF. CDR3 bases: TGTGCCAGCAGTCCCCCTCACAGGGGGCGCGGGACCTACGAGCAGTACTTC.

The chain is built from TRBV18 and TRBJ2-7, with D possibly being TRBD1 (5 bases). Per the germline V gene, CDR1 is KGHSH and CDR2 is LQKENI. V lost 1 base, J lost 3 bases, and 10 bases lay in between. The CDR3 loop spans 14 amino acids. CDR3 in DNA: TGTGCCAGCTCACCACTCCAGGGAATCTACGAGCAGTACTTC. The encoded protein is CASSPLQGIYEQYF.

V and J are TRBV21-1 and TRBJ2-7; the table's D gene call, TRBD2, was not cross checked with the DNA. TRBV21-1 is tagged as a pseudogene. The CDR3 is made up of 15 amino acids. CDR3 sequence reads: CATPWEGLSSYEQYF. CDR3 DNA sequence: TGTGCCACCCCATGGGAGGGGCTCAGCTCCTACGAGCAGTACTTC.

This sequence joins TRBV29-1 and TRBJ1-2; perhaps TRBD1 as D (5 bases). The CDR3 is made up of 12 amino acids. Germline V gene data show CDR1 as SQVTM and CDR2 as ANQGSEA. V gave up 5 bases and J gave up 4 bases, with 11 bases separating them. CDR3 in amino acids: CSVYGGGYGYTF. CDR3 sequence (DNA): TGCAGCGTTTACGGGGGAGGCTATGGCTACACCTTC.

CDR3 nucleotide sequence: TGCGCCAGCAGGCGGGACAGCCTTAATTCACCCCTCCACTTT. Protein sequence: CASRRDSLNSPLHF. J is TRBJ1-6 and V is TRBV5-1; TRBD1 aligns across 7 bases. This CDR3 comprises 14 residues. Per the germline V gene, CDR1 is SGHRS and CDR2 is YFSETQ. V lost 5 bases and J lost 6; bases outside the gene matches: 5.

This clone showed up just a few times. The chain employs TRBV5-4 and TRBJ1-2, with TRBD1 matching over 9 bases. Trimming cost V 1 base and J 1 base; bases outside gene matches: 2. CDR1 SGHNT and CDR2 YYREEE come from the germline V gene (reference sequence). There are 15 residues in the CDR3. DNA for the CDR3: TGTGCCAGCAGCTTGAGACAGGGGGTTAACTATGGCTACACCTTC. Protein product: CASSLRQGVNYGYTF.

The gene calls are TRBV4-3 and TRBJ2-5; the D gene is possibly TRBD1 (5 bases). The V gene lost 0 bases and the J gene lost 6 bases, with 11 bases spanning the gap. Germline assignment: CDR1 LGHNA and CDR2 YSLEER. This CDR3 is 14 amino acids long. CDR3 DNA: TGCGCCAGCAGCCAAGACGCAGGGTGGCAGACCCAGTACTTC. The encoded protein is CASSQDAGWQTQYF.

J is TRBJ2-7 and V is TRBV5-4, with D possibly being TRBD1 (7 bases). CDR3 length equals 14 residues. In germline, CDR1 is SGHNT, CDR2 YYREEE (reference sequence). Between the trimmed V and J ends, which lost 4 bases and 0 bases, there was a span of 11 bases. The CDR3 reads CASSRRDSSYEQYF. The CDR3 DNA reads TGTGCCAGCAGCCGGCGGGACAGCTCCTACGAGCAGTACTTC.

The gene calls are TRBV6-1 and TRBJ1-2, with TRBD1 matching over 8 bases. The germline CDR1 and CDR2 sequences are MNHNS and SASEGT. J lost 3 bases, V lost 6 bases, and 9 bases had no gene match. The CDR3 is 15 residues long. CDR3: CASSYTGGLDYGYTF. Here the CDR3 DNA reads TGTGCCAGCAGCTATACAGGGGGGTTAGACTATGGCTACACCTTC.

The chain links TRBV7-2 to TRBJ2-5, with a possible D match to TRBD1 (5 bases). The V and J ends lost 1 base and 1 base respectively, with 7 bases between them. The CDR3 extends over 14 amino acids. Germline lookup yields CDR1 SGHTA and CDR2 FQGNSA. In nucleotides, the CDR3 is TGTGCCAGCAGCTTAGTACAGGCCCAAGAGACCCAGTACTTC. It yields the protein CASSLVQAQETQYF.

The V gene is TRBV30, the J gene TRBJ2-7; 7 bases line up with TRBD1. V gave up 4 bases and J gave up 2 bases; unmatched junction bases: 11. The CDR3 extends over 15 amino acids. Looked up from germline, CDR1 is GTSNPN and CDR2 is SVGIG (reference sequence). CDR3: CAWTTGVRGTYEQYF. In DNA form, the CDR3 reads TGTGCCTGGACCACTGGTGTCAGGGGGACCTACGAGCAGTACTTC.

This clone was seen only once. This sequence joins TRBV2 and TRBJ2-2; TRBD1 might be the D (6 bases). Per the germline V gene, CDR1 is SNHLY and CDR2 is FYNNEI. The germline V and J ends were trimmed by 6 bases and 4 bases, with 15 bases remaining between them. The CDR3 totals 15 residues. CDR3 DNA: TGTGCCAGCAGAGACAAACCGACAGGCACCGGGGAGCTGTTTTTT. Its protein is CASRDKPTGTGELFF.

The chain employs TRBV27 and TRBJ1-2; D possibly corresponds to TRBD1 (6 bases). The V gene lost 7 bases and the J gene lost 1 base, with 19 bases spanning the gap. Germline CDR1 is MNHEY and CDR2 is SMNVEV (reference sequence). CDR3 length: 16 amino acids. The CDR3 coding sequence is TGTGCCAGCAAGATCGGGACATCATCGCGTAACTATGGCTACACCTTC. It specifies CASKIGTSSRNYGYTF.

This rearrangement joins TRBV5-1 to TRBJ2-7; 7 bases match TRBD1. This CDR3 is 15 amino acids long. After removal of 0 bases from V and 7 bases from J, the junction contained 10 bases not matched to a gene. CDR1 SGHRS and CDR2 YFSETQ come from the germline V gene. CDR3 loop: CASSLEGDRDREQYF. CDR3 nucleotide sequence: TGCGCCAGCAGCTTGGAGGGAGACAGGGATCGGGAGCAGTACTTC.

This chain uses TRBV5-4 with TRBJ1-2, with 7 bases fitting TRBD1. The CDR3 consists of 14 residues. The V gene end was trimmed by 3 bases and the J gene end by 4 bases; junction bases not matched to a gene: 6. Per germline, CDR1 SGHNT and CDR2 YYREEE (reference sequence). Here the CDR3 reads CASSWDSQAYGYTF. The CDR3 region has the DNA TGTGCCAGCAGCTGGGACAGCCAAGCCTATGGCTACACCTTC.

The chain couples TRBV2 to TRBJ2-1; weak D call: TRBD1 (6 bases). V was shortened by 6 bases and J by 7 bases, with 10 bases between the two germline ends. CDR1 is SNHLY and CDR2 is FYNNEI in the germline V gene. The CDR3 totals 12 residues. Written as DNA, the CDR3 is TGTGCCAGCAGACACAGGGTAAATGAGCAGTTCTTC. This codes for CASRHRVNEQFF.

The chain couples TRBV5-4 to TRBJ1-6, with no clear D. The V end was cut by 4 bases, the J end by 6 bases, with 11 bases between. There are 14 residues in the CDR3. CDR1 and CDR2 from the germline V gene are SGHNT and YYREEE (reference sequence). This chain's CDR3 is CASSDRVANSPLHF. The DNA for the CDR3 is TGTGCCAGCAGCGACCGGGTCGCTAATTCACCCCTCCACTTT.

V and J are TRBV10-3 and TRBJ1-2; TRBD1 might be the D (6 bases). There are 13 residues in the CDR3. The germline gives CDR1 ENHRY, CDR2 SYGVKD. Trimming took off 3 bases at V and 4 bases at J, with 9 bases between the two ends. The CDR3: CAISEGTRYGYTF. The CDR3, as DNA: TGTGCCATCAGTGAAGGGACACGCTATGGCTACACCTTC.

The rearrangement links TRBV7-9 to TRBJ2-5; a possible D gene is TRBD1 (6 bases). The J call may be faulty, since TRBJ2-7 better matches the DNA end. Germline CDR1 SEHNR, CDR2 FQNEAQ (reference sequence). This CDR3 has 13 residues. The CDR3 region has the DNA TGTGCCAGCAGCTTAGGACAGGCCTCCGAGCAGTACTTC. Residues: CASSLGQASEQYF.

CDR3 in DNA: TGTGCCAGCAGCTTAGTCCAGGTGGGGACCCAGTACTTC. Residues: CASSLVQVGTQYF. The V and J genes are TRBV7-2 and TRBJ2-5; D ambiguous. From germline, CDR1 is SGHTA and CDR2 FQGNSA. V was trimmed by 1 base and J by 7 bases, leaving 10 bases between them. The CDR3 is 13 amino acids. The full variable domain, rest sourced from reference TRBV7-2 and TRBJ2-5, is GAGVSQSPSNKVTEKGKDVELRCDPISGHTALYWYRQSLGQGLEFLIYFQGNSAPDKSGLPSDRFSAERTGGSVSTLTIQRTQQEDSAVYLCASSLVQVGTQYFGPGTRLLVL.

The chain links TRBV4-3 to TRBJ2-1; 9 bases line up with TRBD2. Germline V lookup: CDR1 LGHNA, CDR2 YSLEER. The CDR3 has 17 residues. V shed 1 base, J shed 6 bases, and the junction held 10 bases outside the gene matches. CDR3 coding DNA: TGCGCCAGCAGCCAAGCCGGGGCGGGGGGGCCTCTCAATGAGCAGTTCTTC. Translated, it gives CASSQAGAGGPLNEQFF.